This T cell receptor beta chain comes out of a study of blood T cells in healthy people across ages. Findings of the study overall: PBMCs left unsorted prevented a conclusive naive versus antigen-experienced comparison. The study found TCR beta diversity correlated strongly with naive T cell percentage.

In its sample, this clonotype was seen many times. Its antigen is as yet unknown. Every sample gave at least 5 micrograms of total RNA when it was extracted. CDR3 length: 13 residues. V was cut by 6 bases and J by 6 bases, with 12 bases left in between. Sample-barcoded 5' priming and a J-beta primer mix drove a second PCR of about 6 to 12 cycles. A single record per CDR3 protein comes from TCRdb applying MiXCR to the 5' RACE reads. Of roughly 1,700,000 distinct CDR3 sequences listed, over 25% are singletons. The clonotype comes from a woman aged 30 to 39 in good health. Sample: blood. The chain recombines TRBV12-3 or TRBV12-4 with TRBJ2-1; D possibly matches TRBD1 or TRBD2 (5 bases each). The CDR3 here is CASSLGVVNEQFF. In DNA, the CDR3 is TGTGCCAGCAGCCTGGGGGTCGTCAATGAGCAGTTCTTC.